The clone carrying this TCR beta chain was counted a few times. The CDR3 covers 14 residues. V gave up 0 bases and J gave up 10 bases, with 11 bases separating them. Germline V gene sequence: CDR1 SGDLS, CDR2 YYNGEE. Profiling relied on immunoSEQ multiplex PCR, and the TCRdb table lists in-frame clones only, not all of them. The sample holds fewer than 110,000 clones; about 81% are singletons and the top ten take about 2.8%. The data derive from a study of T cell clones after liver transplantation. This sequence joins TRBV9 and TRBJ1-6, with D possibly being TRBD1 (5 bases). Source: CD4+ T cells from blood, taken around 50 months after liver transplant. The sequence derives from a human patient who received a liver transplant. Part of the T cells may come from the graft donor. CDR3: CASSVAGIDSPLHF. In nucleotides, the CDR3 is TGTGCCAGCAGCGTAGCAGGGATTGACTCACCCCTCCACTTT.